Detailed here is one T cell receptor beta chain. The antigen is undetermined. These data come from a study of beta chain features in type 1 diabetes. Study results and limitations: For Type 1 diabetes patients, all four CD4+ subsets carried TCRB CDR3s that were moderately but significantly shorter.

Expressed TCRB transcripts were sequenced after all isolated RNA was converted to cDNA. Profiled with immunoSEQ multiplex PCR; TCRdb holds only in-frame clones, not every one. The sample has tens of thousands of clones, about 70% seen once; the top ten hold roughly 1.1%. The CDR3 spans 12 residues. CDR1 is SQVTM and CDR2 is ANQGSEA in the germline V gene. V shed 7 bases and J 4 bases; nucleotides not matched to a gene: 5. The rearrangement links TRBV29-1 to TRBJ2-5, with TRBD1 matching over 8 bases. The sequence came from a woman aged 40 to 50 with type 1 diabetes. The sequenced material came from stem cell memory CD4+ T cells from blood. The CDR3 is CSGRQGTETQYF. The CDR3 DNA reads TGCAGCGGACGACAGGGGACAGAGACCCAGTACTTC.